This is a list of T cell receptor beta chains from one sample in a study of OX40 agonist ivuxolimab in advanced cancers. TCRdb's table, derived via immunoSEQ multiplex PCR, lists solely in-frame clones and lacks some. Of approximately 11,000 clones detected, approximately 69% appear once; the ten largest clones hold 35% to 45%. The sequenced sample was CD4+ or CD8+ T cells sorted from blood, obtained in a trial of the OX40 agonist ivuxolimab. Receptors were obtained from an adult with an advanced solid tumor such as melanoma, head and neck, liver or kidney cancer. CDR3s include the opening cysteine and the closing phenylalanine or tryptophan. The order of the fields is V gene, D gene, clone size, J gene, CDR3 protein, CDR3 DNA. A D gene is named only where the DNA matches it firmly. Only some rows state a clone size, as once, few, many or a class for expanded clones.

V gene: TRBV21-1
D gene: NA
clone size: NA
J gene: TRBJ2-7
CDR3 protein: CASSRRNSYEQYF
CDR3 DNA: TGTGCCAGCAGCAGACGGAACTCCTACGAGCAGTACTTC

V gene: TRBV19
D gene: TRBD1
clone size: NA
J gene: TRBJ2-3
CDR3 protein: CASCLGGGADTQYF
CDR3 DNA: TGTGCCAGTTGCCTAGGGGGCGGAGCAGATACGCAGTATTTT

V gene: TRBV5-4
D gene: NA
clone size: few
J gene: TRBJ1-2
CDR3 protein: CASSLRGNDYGYTF
CDR3 DNA: TGTGCCAGCAGCTTGCGGGGCAACGACTATGGCTACACCTTC

V gene: TRBV28
D gene: NA
clone size: NA
J gene: TRBJ2-3
CDR3 protein: CASSLSDTQYF
CDR3 DNA: TGTGCCAGCAGTTTATCAGATACGCAGTATTTT

V gene: TRBV30
D gene: NA
clone size: NA
J gene: TRBJ1-1
CDR3 protein: CAWNPGGPWDTEAFF
CDR3 DNA: TGTGCCTGGAACCCGGGGGGACCATGGGACACTGAAGCTTTCTTT

V gene: TRBV10-1
D gene: NA
clone size: NA
J gene: TRBJ1-5
CDR3 protein: CASREGVGDLTAQPQHF
CDR3 DNA: TGCGCCAGCAGGGAGGGTGTGGGGGACTTAACGGCCCAGCCCCAGCATTTT

V gene: TRBV7-6
D gene: NA
clone size: NA
J gene: TRBJ2-5
CDR3 protein: CASSPKGGGETQYF
CDR3 DNA: TGTGCCAGCAGCCCAAAGGGGGGTGGGGAGACCCAGTACTTC

V gene: TRBV11-2
D gene: NA
clone size: NA
J gene: TRBJ2-1
CDR3 protein: CATNKGYNEQFF
CDR3 DNA: TGTGCCACCAATAAGGGATACAATGAGCAGTTCTTC

V gene: TRBV30
D gene: TRBD1
clone size: NA
J gene: TRBJ1-3
CDR3 protein: CAWTLPKGAGGGNTIYF
CDR3 DNA: TGTGCCTGGACCCTCCCCAAAGGGGCAGGGGGTGGGAACACCATATATTTT

V gene: TRBV6-1
D gene: NA
clone size: many
J gene: TRBJ2-7
CDR3 protein: CASSEGAGSYEQYF
CDR3 DNA: TGTGCCAGCAGTGAAGGCGCAGGGTCCTACGAGCAGTACTTC

V gene: TRBV29-1
D gene: NA
clone size: NA
J gene: TRBJ2-7
CDR3 protein: CSVSTEKVEQYF
CDR3 DNA: TGCAGCGTGAGCACAGAGAAGGTCGAGCAGTACTTC

V gene: TRBV28
D gene: NA
clone size: NA
J gene: TRBJ2-3
CDR3 protein: CASRLRVLSTDTQYF
CDR3 DNA: TGTGCCAGCAGACTCCGGGTTCTTAGCACAGATACGCAGTATTTT

V gene: TRBV11-2
D gene: TRBD2
clone size: NA
J gene: TRBJ2-7
CDR3 protein: CASSADRTSGYEQYF
CDR3 DNA: TGTGCCAGCAGCGCAGACCGGACTAGCGGCTACGAGCAGTACTTC

V gene: TRBV9
D gene: TRBD1
clone size: NA
J gene: TRBJ2-5
CDR3 protein: CASSVEGAGQYF
CDR3 DNA: TGTGCCAGCAGCGTAGAGGGGGCGGGCCAGTACTTC

V gene: TRBV2
D gene: NA
clone size: once
J gene: TRBJ2-5
CDR3 protein: CASGDPGRQETQYF
CDR3 DNA: TGTGCCAGCGGAGACCCGGGGCGCCAAGAGACCCAGTACTTC

V gene: TRBV7-9
D gene: NA
clone size: medium-sized
J gene: TRBJ2-7
CDR3 protein: CASSLVSYEQYF
CDR3 DNA: TGTGCCAGCAGCTTAGTGTCCTACGAGCAGTACTTC

V gene: TRBV4-3
D gene: NA
clone size: NA
J gene: TRBJ2-7
CDR3 protein: CASSQVHRDTLYEQYF
CDR3 DNA: TGCGCCAGCAGCCAAGTACACCGGGACACATTGTACGAGCAGTACTTC

V gene: TRBV20-1
D gene: NA
clone size: NA
J gene: TRBJ1-1
CDR3 protein: CSAEKGTEAFF
CDR3 DNA: TGCAGTGCTGAAAAAGGGACTGAAGCTTTCTTT

V gene: TRBV28
D gene: NA
clone size: few
J gene: TRBJ2-5
CDR3 protein: CASSVPRSYQETQYF
CDR3 DNA: TGTGCCAGCAGTGTACCTAGGAGTTACCAAGAGACCCAGTACTTC

V gene: TRBV5-6
D gene: NA
clone size: few
J gene: TRBJ2-1
CDR3 protein: CASSTGNEQFF
CDR3 DNA: TGTGCCAGCAGCACGGGAAATGAGCAGTTCTTC

V gene: TRBV7-3
D gene: NA
clone size: NA
J gene: TRBJ2-1
CDR3 protein: CASSLSPSSYNEQFF
CDR3 DNA: TGTGCCAGCAGCTTAAGTCCTAGCTCCTACAATGAGCAGTTCTTC

V gene: TRBV13
D gene: TRBD2
clone size: NA
J gene: TRBJ2-7
CDR3 protein: CASSLGGLAGAYEQYF
CDR3 DNA: TGTGCCAGCAGCTTAGGTGGACTAGCGGGGGCCTACGAGCAGTACTTC

V gene: TRBV5-1
D gene: NA
clone size: NA
J gene: TRBJ2-4
CDR3 protein: CASSISGNIQYF
CDR3 DNA: TGCGCCAGCAGCATAAGCGGGAACATTCAGTACTTC

V gene: TRBV15
D gene: NA
clone size: NA
J gene: TRBJ1-5
CDR3 protein: CATSRDGGGNSNQPQHF
CDR3 DNA: TGTGCCACCAGCAGAGATGGGGGAGGCAATAGCAATCAGCCCCAGCATTTT

V gene: TRBV9
D gene: NA
clone size: NA
J gene: TRBJ2-6
CDR3 protein: CASGLGANVLTF
CDR3 DNA: TGTGCCAGCGGCCTTGGGGCCAACGTCCTGACTTTC

V gene: TRBV9
D gene: TRBD2
clone size: NA
J gene: TRBJ2-1
CDR3 protein: CASSVSLAGGLNEQFF
CDR3 DNA: TGTGCCAGCAGCGTAAGTCTCGCGGGAGGGTTGAATGAGCAGTTCTTC

V gene: TRBV7-9
D gene: NA
clone size: NA
J gene: TRBJ2-7
CDR3 protein: CASSPGPFYEQYF
CDR3 DNA: TGTGCCAGCAGCCCCGGGCCTTTCTACGAGCAGTACTTC

V gene: TRBV2
D gene: TRBD2
clone size: NA
J gene: TRBJ2-1
CDR3 protein: CASSPSGSSYNEQFF
CDR3 DNA: TGTGCCAGCAGCCCGAGCGGGAGCTCCTACAATGAGCAGTTCTTC

V gene: TRBV6-5
D gene: NA
clone size: NA
J gene: TRBJ2-7
CDR3 protein: CASLNPTYEQYF
CDR3 DNA: TGTGCCAGCCTGAATCCGACCTACGAGCAGTACTTC

V gene: TRBV6-4
D gene: TRBD1
clone size: NA
J gene: TRBJ1-1
CDR3 protein: CASRQGENTEAFF
CDR3 DNA: TGTGCCAGCAGGCAGGGGGAAAACACTGAAGCTTTCTTT

V gene: TRBV30
D gene: TRBD2
clone size: once
J gene: TRBJ2-7
CDR3 protein: CAWSRGGHEQYF
CDR3 DNA: TGTGCCTGGAGTCGGGGGGGCCACGAGCAGTACTTC

V gene: TRBV4-2
D gene: TRBD2
clone size: once
J gene: TRBJ2-3
CDR3 protein: CASSQARAGGPGTDTQYF
CDR3 DNA: TGTGCCAGCAGCCAAGCTAGGGCGGGAGGGCCGGGCACAGATACGCAGTATTTT

V gene: TRBV11-1
D gene: NA
clone size: NA
J gene: TRBJ2-7
CDR3 protein: CASSLGKQGSTGAHYEQYF
CDR3 DNA: TGTGCCAGCAGCTTAGGAAAGCAGGGTTCGACGGGAGCGCACTACGAGCAGTACTTC

V gene: TRBV5-5
D gene: TRBD2
clone size: NA
J gene: TRBJ2-7
CDR3 protein: CASSQGLAGGFDEQYF
CDR3 DNA: TGTGCCAGCAGCCAAGGGCTAGCGGGAGGTTTCGACGAGCAGTACTTC

V gene: TRBV27
D gene: TRBD2
clone size: NA
J gene: TRBJ2-7
CDR3 protein: CASSAGLVVGEQYF
CDR3 DNA: TGTGCCAGCAGTGCTGGACTAGTTGTAGGCGAGCAGTACTTC

V gene: TRBV9
D gene: NA
clone size: few
J gene: TRBJ2-1
CDR3 protein: CASSAPNSITYNEQFF
CDR3 DNA: TGTGCCAGCAGCGCGCCGAACTCGATTACCTACAATGAGCAGTTCTTC

V gene: TRBV9
D gene: NA
clone size: NA
J gene: TRBJ2-3
CDR3 protein: CASSVDSTDTQYF
CDR3 DNA: TGTGCCAGCAGCGTCGACAGCACAGATACGCAGTATTTT

V gene: TRBV19
D gene: NA
clone size: NA
J gene: TRBJ2-7
CDR3 protein: CASSPGRRYEQYF
CDR3 DNA: TGTGCCAGTAGCCCGGGCAGACGTTACGAGCAGTACTTC

V gene: TRBV9
D gene: NA
clone size: few
J gene: TRBJ2-7
CDR3 protein: CASSVTDRTYEQYF
CDR3 DNA: TGTGCCAGCAGCGTAACCGACAGAACCTACGAGCAGTACTTC

V gene: TRBV29-1
D gene: NA
clone size: NA
J gene: TRBJ1-2
CDR3 protein: CSAQRTENYGYTF
CDR3 DNA: TGCAGCGCCCAGAGAACAGAGAACTATGGCTACACCTTC

V gene: TRBV10-2
D gene: NA
clone size: few
J gene: TRBJ1-5
CDR3 protein: CASRHTGGNQPQHF
CDR3 DNA: TGCGCCAGCAGACATACAGGTGGCAATCAGCCCCAGCATTTT

V gene: TRBV6-5
D gene: NA
clone size: NA
J gene: TRBJ1-5
CDR3 protein: CASSLFGENQPQHF
CDR3 DNA: TGTGCCAGCAGCCTTTTTGGGGAAAATCAGCCCCAGCATTTT

V gene: TRBV19
D gene: NA
clone size: NA
J gene: TRBJ1-1
CDR3 protein: CASSIAYTEAFF
CDR3 DNA: TGTGCCAGTAGTATAGCCTACACTGAAGCTTTCTTT

V gene: TRBV27
D gene: TRBD2
clone size: NA
J gene: TRBJ2-2
CDR3 protein: CASNPSGRDTGELFF
CDR3 DNA: TGTGCCAGCAACCCTAGCGGGAGGGACACCGGGGAGCTGTTTTTT

V gene: TRBV4-3
D gene: NA
clone size: NA
J gene: TRBJ2-7
CDR3 protein: CASSQHGNSYEQYF
CDR3 DNA: TGCGCCAGCAGCCAACACGGCAACTCCTACGAGCAGTACTTC

V gene: TRBV6-5
D gene: NA
clone size: NA
J gene: TRBJ1-4
CDR3 protein: CASSGLRGKGEKLFF
CDR3 DNA: TGTGCCAGCAGTGGGTTAAGGGGAAAAGGTGAAAAACTGTTTTTT

V gene: TRBV18
D gene: NA
clone size: NA
J gene: TRBJ1-2
CDR3 protein: CASSPPDSDSYTF
CDR3 DNA: TGTGCCAGCTCACCACCGGACAGTGATAGCTACACCTTC

V gene: TRBV29-1
D gene: NA
clone size: NA
J gene: TRBJ2-5
CDR3 protein: CSVDGRGEETQYF
CDR3 DNA: TGCAGCGTTGACGGGCGGGGAGAAGAGACCCAGTACTTC